This T cell receptor (beta chain) is drawn from a study of neurological immune-mediated disorders. The cDNA came from 5'RACE, which used 10-nucleotide random UMIs. TCRdb re-derived calls from the 5' RACE reads in MiXCR, one entry per CDR3 protein. The data hold around 71,000 distinct CDR3 sequences, with approximately 14% observed a single time. Time point denoted: longitudinal time-point 1 (baseline). This clonotype appeared many times. The sequence derives from a female donor with HTLV-1-associated myelopathy (HAM/TSP). The sample was PBMCs.

For the CDR3, the DNA is TGTGCCAGTAGTCAGGGGATGATAGTAGAGACCCAGTACTTC. Protein product: CASSQGMIVETQYF. The J gene is TRBJ2-5, the V gene TRBV19, with D possibly being TRBD1 (6 bases). The length of the CDR3 is 14 residues. With 5 bases removed from V and 4 bases from J, the gap between germline ends came to 14 bases. CDR1 is LNHDA and CDR2 is SQIVND in the germline V gene (reference sequence).